This T cell receptor beta chain is drawn from a study of blood T cell repertoires in COVID-19 (TCRdb year 2020). At the level of the whole study: Samples from collaborators originated in the United States, Italy and Spain and spanned both the acute and convalescent phases of COVID-19. Samples came from the ongoing ImmuneRACE study (first 160 participants) plus 1,254 subjects from 6 global collaborators. A freely available public database, intended as a resource for researchers studying the immune response to SARS-CoV-2, is where the repertoires were released. Deeply sampled blood TCRbeta repertoires from subjects exposed to, actively infected with, or recovered from COVID-19 were included in the dataset. Sample metadata almost always included a de-identified subject ID, COVID-19 status, age in years and sex. Where available, HLA class I and class II types were taken from metadata supplied by the sample provider and were not determined by assay-based typing. The prospective study material was composed of cDNA or gDNA derived from T cells, B-cell-depleted T cells, or PBMCs. General study outcomes and caveats: How much clinical and demographic metadata was included differed by source and by participant, and the metadata was provided uncurated.

One collaborating source in Seattle enrolled patients while the patients were actively infected and followed the patients over time throughout the course of disease. The collaborating institutions used their own protocols to collect whole blood in K2EDTA tubes. For TCRbeta analysis, collaborators shipped samples as frozen whole blood, isolated PBMCs, or DNA extracted from either of those sample types. A note on this clone: Its cognate antigen has yet to be identified. No base quality values were provided; no much bigger clone lies one nucleotide off.

The immunoSEQ Assay, a bias-controlled multiplex PCR, was used to amplify TCRbeta CDR3 regions from genomic DNA. Per the source publication's procedure: Within the assay, amplification of reference gene primers was used to estimate how many nucleated cells each sample contained. Sequence reads were collapsed and filtered to measure the absolute abundance of every unique TCRbeta CDR3 rearrangement. Productive Simpson clonality was computed per sample as the square root of Simpson's diversity index over productive rearrangements. TCRdb took this table from immuneACCESS and kept in-frame rearrangements with V and J called. Such tables lack part of the clones; where checked against another copy, unresolved V genes explain under half of the gap, and the rest is unexplained. D and trimming come from the DNA, and the V and J calls and clone size come from that table. The sample yields over 120,000 clones; about four fifths were counted once. Of the sample, roughly 5.2% is held by the ten largest clones.

The germline V gene specifies MNHEY as CDR1 and SVGEGT as CDR2. The CDR3 contains 13 residues, cysteine and phenylalanine counted. Here the CDR3 DNA is all that survives: 39 bases in frame from base 1. V loses 2 bases at its end and J loses 4 bases; junction bases beyond the gene matches: 1. This clonotype was obtained from an older woman with COVID-19, enrolled during active disease. The chain is encoded by TRBV6-2 or TRBV6-3 joined to TRBJ1-1; 7 central nucleotides agree with TRBD1. What was sequenced was peripheral blood. For the CDR3, the sequence is CASSYRDSTEAFF. The bases read TGTGCCAGCAGTTACCGGGACAGCACTGAAGCTTTCTTT.